This T cell receptor (beta chain) was recovered during a study of cytomegalovirus exposure and HLA in healthy donors. Study findings and constraints: An analysis was carried out at a later point. It showed that HLA-associated TCR beta chains were more clonally expanded than equally common non-associated chains. Later analysis placed DRB1 highest and HLA-C lowest in TCR association rates, which differed by HLA locus.

There are a few counts of this clone. Its target is not known. The PCR employed 60 Vbeta primers together with 13 Jbeta primers. Assay: immunoSEQ multiplex PCR; the TCRdb copy retains only in-frame clones and omits some. The sample records 100,000 to 150,000 clones, about 79% being singletons. Germline V gene data show CDR1 as WSHSY and CDR2 as SAAADI. V shed 1 base and J shed 11 bases, with 20 bases lying between them. The CDR3 covers 15 residues. The clonotype was recovered from a man aged 50 to 60 in good health and CMV-seronegative. This chain links TRBV10-2 with TRBJ1-1; no clear D gene. Specimen: PBMCs. The CDR3 protein is CASSEFVGVRRGAFF. The CDR3 region has the DNA TGCGCCAGCAGTGAGTTTGTGGGAGTCCGTCGTGGGGCTTTCTTT.